These 4 T cell receptor beta chains share one sample of origin, sequenced in a study of cytomegalovirus exposure and HLA in healthy donors. In the PCR, 60 Vbeta and 13 Jbeta primers were used. The table came from immunoSEQ multiplex PCR; TCRdb's copy has only in-frame clones and leaves some out. Of 140,000 or so clones in the sample, under 90% were seen once. The sequenced sample was PBMCs. The receptors stem from a man in his forties in good health and CMV-seronegative.

The rearrangement joins TRBV19 to TRBJ1-5; TRBD1 agrees at 9 bases. CDR3 length equals 16 residues. Germline V CDR1 and CDR2: LNHDA, SQIVND (reference sequence). J gave up 6 bases and V 5 bases, and 11 bases lay outside the gene matches. DNA of the CDR3: TGTGCCAGTAGTCCCACTAGGACAGGGGAGGGTCAGCCCCAGCATTTT. Translating gives CASSPTRTGEGQPQHF. Complete variable domain (other parts from reference TRBV19 and TRBJ1-5): DGGITQSPKYLFRKEGQNVTLSCEQNLNHDAMYWYRQDPGQGLRLIYYSQIVNDFQKGDIAEGYSVSREKKESFPLTVTSAQKNPTAFYLCASSPTRTGEGQPQHFGDGTRLSIL.

The rearrangement links TRBV5-1 to TRBJ1-2; D possibly corresponds to TRBD1 (6 bases). Looked up from germline, CDR1 is SGHRS and CDR2 is YFSETQ. V was trimmed by 1 base and J by 8 bases, leaving 6 bases between them. The CDR3 has 11 amino acids. CDR3: CASSLQGGYTF. In DNA, the CDR3 is TGCGCCAGCAGCTTGCAGGGGGGCTACACCTTC.

This chain joins TRBV2 and TRBJ2-5, with 9 positions matching TRBD2. Per germline, CDR1 SNHLY and CDR2 FYNNEI. V lost 5 bases to trimming and J lost 5 bases; unmatched junction nucleotides: 9. The CDR3 loop spans 15 amino acids. CDR3 sequence reads: CASSYPGTSRETQYF. CDR3 in DNA: TGTGCCAGCAGTTATCCCGGGACTAGCCGCGAGACCCAGTACTTC.

The table lists this clone with a few counts. This chain connects TRBV19 to TRBJ1-2; weak D call: TRBD1 (6 bases). The CDR3 is made up of 13 amino acids. CDR1 and CDR2 from the germline V gene are LNHDA and SQIVND (reference sequence). Trimming stripped 5 bases from V and 4 bases from J, with 11 bases between. CDR3 nucleotide sequence: TGTGCCAGTAGTCTGGACAGCCTCTATGGCTACACCTTC. This translates into CASSLDSLYGYTF.